These 3 T cell receptor beta chains were all obtained from the same sample, sequenced in a study of blood T cell repertoires in COVID-19. Repertoires were generated with immunoSEQ multiplex PCR, while TCRdb's copy carries only in-frame clones and drops some. The repertoire holds 360,000 or so clones, with about 90% as singletons. The sequenced sample consisted of PBMCs or T cells enriched from blood (not recorded which). Source of these receptors: a woman in her twenties or thirties who had recovered from COVID-19.

This clone was counted a few times. J is TRBJ2-7 and V is TRBV2, with D perhaps matching TRBD2 (6 bases). The CDR3 is 14 residues long. CDR1 is SNHLY, CDR2 FYNNEI, per germline. Deletions cut 4 bases from V and 0 bases from J, with 10 bases between. In DNA, the CDR3 is TGTGCCAGCAGTGCGCGGGACGTCTCCTACGAGCAGTACTTC. This sequence encodes CASSARDVSYEQYF.

This chain uses TRBV25-1 with TRBJ1-2; D might be TRBD1 (6 bases). CDR3 length: 16 amino acids. CDR1 and CDR2 from the germline V gene are MGHDK and SYGVNS. V dropped 2 bases and J dropped 8 bases, with 21 bases sitting between them. The CDR3 loop reads CASSEGGQYANRGYTF. CDR3 bases: TGTGCCAGCAGTGAAGGCGGACAGTACGCAAACCGGGGCTACACCTTC.

The V call is TRBV7-9, the J call TRBJ2-3; 8 bases line up with TRBD2. Germline V CDR1 and CDR2: SEHNR, FQNEAQ (reference sequence). This CDR3 has 17 residues. J lost 6 bases, V lost 4 bases, and 15 bases had no gene match. Here the CDR3 reads CASSYPLLADELDTQYF. The CDR3 coding sequence is TGTGCCAGCAGCTACCCATTACTAGCGGACGAGCTCGATACGCAGTATTTT.